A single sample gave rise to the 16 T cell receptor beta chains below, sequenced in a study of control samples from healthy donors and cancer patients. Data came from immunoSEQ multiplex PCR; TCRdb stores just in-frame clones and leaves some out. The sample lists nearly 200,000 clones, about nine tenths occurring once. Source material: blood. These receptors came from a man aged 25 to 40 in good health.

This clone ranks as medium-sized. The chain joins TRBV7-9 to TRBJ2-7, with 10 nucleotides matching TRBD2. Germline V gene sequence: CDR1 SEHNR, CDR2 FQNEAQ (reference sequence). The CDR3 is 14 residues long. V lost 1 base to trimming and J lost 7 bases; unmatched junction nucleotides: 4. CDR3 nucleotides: TGTGCCAGCAGCTTAGGGACTAGCGGAAGGGAGCAGTACTTC. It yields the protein CASSLGTSGREQYF.

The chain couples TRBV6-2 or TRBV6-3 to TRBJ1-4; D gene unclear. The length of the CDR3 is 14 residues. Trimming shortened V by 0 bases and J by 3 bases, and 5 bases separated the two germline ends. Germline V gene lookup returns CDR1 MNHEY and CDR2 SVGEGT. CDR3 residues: CASSYSGANEKLFF. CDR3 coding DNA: TGTGCCAGCAGTTACTCTGGGGCTAATGAAAAACTGTTTTTT.

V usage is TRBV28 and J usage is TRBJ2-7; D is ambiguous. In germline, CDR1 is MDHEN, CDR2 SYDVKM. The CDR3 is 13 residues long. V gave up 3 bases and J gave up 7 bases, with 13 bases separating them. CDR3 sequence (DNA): TGTGCCAGCAGTTTCGGCACCGTGAGGGAGCAGTACTTC. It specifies CASSFGTVREQYF.

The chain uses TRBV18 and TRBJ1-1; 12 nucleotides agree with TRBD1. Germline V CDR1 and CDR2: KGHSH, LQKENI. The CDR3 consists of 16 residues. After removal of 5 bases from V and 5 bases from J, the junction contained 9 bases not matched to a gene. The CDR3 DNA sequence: TGTGCCAGCTCAACGACTTCGGGACAGGGGGCAACTGAAGCTTTCTTT. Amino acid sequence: CASSTTSGQGATEAFF.

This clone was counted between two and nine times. CDR3 residues: CASTSAGWKDGYTF. The CDR3 DNA follows: TGTGCCAGCACCTCGGCAGGGTGGAAGGATGGCTACACCTTC. The V gene is TRBV2, the J gene TRBJ1-2; D may be TRBD1 (5 bases). Germline-derived CDR1 and CDR2 are SNHLY and FYNNEI. This CDR3 comprises 14 residues. V was clipped by 7 bases and J by 6 bases, with 18 bases between them.

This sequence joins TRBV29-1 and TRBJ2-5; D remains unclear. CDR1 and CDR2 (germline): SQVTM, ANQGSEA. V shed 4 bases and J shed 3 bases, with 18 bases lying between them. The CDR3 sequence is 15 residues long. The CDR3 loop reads CSVVGDTNSEETQYF. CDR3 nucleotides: TGCAGCGTTGTGGGTGACACGAATTCGGAAGAGACCCAGTACTTC.

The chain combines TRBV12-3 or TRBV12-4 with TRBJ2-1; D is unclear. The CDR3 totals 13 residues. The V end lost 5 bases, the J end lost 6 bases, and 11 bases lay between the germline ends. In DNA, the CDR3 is TGTGCCAGCAGTCTCGAGGAACCCAATGAGCAGTTCTTC. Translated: CASSLEEPNEQFF.

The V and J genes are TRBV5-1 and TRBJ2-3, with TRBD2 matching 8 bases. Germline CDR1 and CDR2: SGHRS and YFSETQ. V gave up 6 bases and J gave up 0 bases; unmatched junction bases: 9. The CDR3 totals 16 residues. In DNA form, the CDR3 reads TGCGCCAGCAAAGCGGGGGCTGAATTTAGCACAGATACGCAGTATTTT. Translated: CASKAGAEFSTDTQYF.

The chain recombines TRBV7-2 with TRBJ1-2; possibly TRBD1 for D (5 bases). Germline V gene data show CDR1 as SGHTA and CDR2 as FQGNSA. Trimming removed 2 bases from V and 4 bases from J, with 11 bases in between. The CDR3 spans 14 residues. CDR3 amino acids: CASSLSDSIYGYTF. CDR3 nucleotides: TGTGCCAGCAGCTTAAGCGACAGCATCTATGGCTACACCTTC.

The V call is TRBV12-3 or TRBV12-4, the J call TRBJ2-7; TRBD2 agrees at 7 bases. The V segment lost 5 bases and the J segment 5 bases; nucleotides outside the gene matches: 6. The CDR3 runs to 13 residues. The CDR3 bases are TGTGCCAGCAGTCCTGGGGGGGTCCACGAGCAGTACTTC. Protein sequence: CASSPGGVHEQYF.

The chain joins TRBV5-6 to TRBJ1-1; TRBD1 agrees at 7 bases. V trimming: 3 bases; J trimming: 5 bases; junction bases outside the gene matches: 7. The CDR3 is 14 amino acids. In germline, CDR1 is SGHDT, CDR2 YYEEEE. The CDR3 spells CASSSTGVWTEAFF. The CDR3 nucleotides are TGTGCCAGCAGCTCCACAGGGGTATGGACTGAAGCTTTCTTT.

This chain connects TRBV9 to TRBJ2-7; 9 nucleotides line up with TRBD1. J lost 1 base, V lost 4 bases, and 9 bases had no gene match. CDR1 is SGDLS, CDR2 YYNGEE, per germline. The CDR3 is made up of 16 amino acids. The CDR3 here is CASSPDDRGISYEQYF. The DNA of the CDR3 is TGTGCCAGCAGCCCCGACGACAGGGGGATTTCCTACGAGCAGTACTTC.

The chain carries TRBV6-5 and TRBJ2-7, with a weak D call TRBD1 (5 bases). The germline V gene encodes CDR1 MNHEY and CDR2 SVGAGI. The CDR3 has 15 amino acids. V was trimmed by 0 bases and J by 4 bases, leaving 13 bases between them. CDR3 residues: CASSYSFTGSYEQYF. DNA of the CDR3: TGTGCCAGCAGTTACTCTTTCACAGGATCATACGAGCAGTACTTC.

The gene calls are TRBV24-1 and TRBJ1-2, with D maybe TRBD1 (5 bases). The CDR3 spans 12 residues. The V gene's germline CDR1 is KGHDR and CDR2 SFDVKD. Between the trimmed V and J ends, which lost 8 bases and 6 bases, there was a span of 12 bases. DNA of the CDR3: TGTGCCACCATGGGCGCGGGGCATGGCTACACCTTC. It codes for CATMGAGHGYTF.

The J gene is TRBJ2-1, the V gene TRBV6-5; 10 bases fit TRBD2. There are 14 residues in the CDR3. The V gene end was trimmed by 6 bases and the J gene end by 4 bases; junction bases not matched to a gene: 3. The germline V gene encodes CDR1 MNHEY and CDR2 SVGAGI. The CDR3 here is CASSGLAAYNEQFF. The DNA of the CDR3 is TGTGCCAGCAGCGGACTAGCGGCTTACAATGAGCAGTTCTTC.

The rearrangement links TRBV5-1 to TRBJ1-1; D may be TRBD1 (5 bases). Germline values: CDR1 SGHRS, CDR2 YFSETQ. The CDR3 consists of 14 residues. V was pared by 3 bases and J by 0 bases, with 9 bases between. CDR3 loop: CASSYGGVNTEAFF. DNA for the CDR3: TGCGCCAGCAGCTATGGGGGTGTGAACACTGAAGCTTTCTTT.